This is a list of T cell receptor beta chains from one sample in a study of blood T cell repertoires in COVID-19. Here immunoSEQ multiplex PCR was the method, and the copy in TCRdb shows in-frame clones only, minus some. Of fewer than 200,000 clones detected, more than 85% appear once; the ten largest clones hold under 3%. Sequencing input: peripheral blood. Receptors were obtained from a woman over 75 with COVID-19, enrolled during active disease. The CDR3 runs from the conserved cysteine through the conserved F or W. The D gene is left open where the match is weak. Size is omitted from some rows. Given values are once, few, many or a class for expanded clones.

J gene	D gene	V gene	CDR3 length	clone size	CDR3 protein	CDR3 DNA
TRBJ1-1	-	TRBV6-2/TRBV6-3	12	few	CASSYGATEAFF	TGTGCCAGCAGTTACGGGGCCACTGAAGCTTTCTTT
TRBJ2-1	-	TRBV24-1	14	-	CATSESTIYNEQFF	TGTGCCACCAGTGAGTCTACTATCTACAATGAGCAGTTCTTC
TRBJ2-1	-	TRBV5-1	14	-	CASSFDLSYNEQFF	TGCGCCAGCAGCTTTGACTTGTCCTACAATGAGCAGTTCTTC
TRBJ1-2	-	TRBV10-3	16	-	CAIGLWDQGPNYGYTF	TGTGCCATCGGATTGTGGGACCAGGGGCCTAACTATGGCTACACCTTC
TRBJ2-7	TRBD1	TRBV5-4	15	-	CASSLGQTSSYEQYF	TGTGCCAGCAGTTTGGGACAGACGAGCTCCTACGAGCAGTACTTC
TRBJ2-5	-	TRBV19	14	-	CASGRRGYQETQYF	TGTGCCAGTGGACGTCGGGGGTACCAAGAGACCCAGTACTTC
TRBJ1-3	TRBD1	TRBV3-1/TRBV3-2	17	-	CASSQAHTGGSGNTIYF	TGTGCCAGCAGCCAAGCCCATACAGGGGGCTCTGGAAACACCATATATTTT
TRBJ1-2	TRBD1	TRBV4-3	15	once	CASSQGRGQGSGYTF	TGCGCCAGCAGCCAAGGAAGGGGACAGGGCTCCGGCTACACCTTC
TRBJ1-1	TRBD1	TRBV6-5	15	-	CASSYGTALNTEAFF	TGTGCCAGCAGTTACGGGACAGCCTTGAACACTGAAGCTTTCTTT
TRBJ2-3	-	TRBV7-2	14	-	CASSFYTSTDTQYF	TGTGCCAGCAGCTTTTATACTAGCACAGATACGCAGTATTTT
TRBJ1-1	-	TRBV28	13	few	CASSRDKNTEAFF	TGTGCCAGCAGTAGGGACAAGAACACTGAAGCTTTCTTT
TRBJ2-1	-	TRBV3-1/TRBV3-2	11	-	CASSRNREWFF	TGTGCCAGCAGCCGAAACAGGGAATGGTTCTTC
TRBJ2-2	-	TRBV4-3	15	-	CASSQDAGGLGELFF	TGCGCCAGCAGCCAAGATGCTGGAGGGCTTGGGGAGCTGTTTTTT
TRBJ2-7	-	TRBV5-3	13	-	CARSPGEGEEQYF	TGTGCCAGAAGCCCGGGGGAGGGGGAGGAGCAGTACTTC
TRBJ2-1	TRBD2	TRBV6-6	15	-	CASSPEGSGSVEQFF	TGTGCCAGCAGCCCCGAGGGTAGCGGGAGTGTTGAGCAGTTCTTC
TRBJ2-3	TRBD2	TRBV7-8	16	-	CASSLGTSGLADTQYF	TGTGCCAGCAGCTTAGGGACTAGCGGGCTGGCAGATACGCAGTATTTT
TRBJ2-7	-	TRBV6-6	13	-	CASSYLTEYEQYF	TGTGCCAGCAGTTACCTGACAGAGTACGAGCAGTACTTC
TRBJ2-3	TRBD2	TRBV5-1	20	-	CASSSIGRTLAGELGDTQYF	TGCGCCAGCAGCTCTATCGGCAGGACGCTAGCGGGAGAACTTGGAGATACGCAGTATTTT
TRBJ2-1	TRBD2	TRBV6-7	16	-	CASSQRLAGERNEQFF	TGTGCCAGCAGTCAGAGACTAGCGGGAGAACGAAATGAGCAGTTCTTC
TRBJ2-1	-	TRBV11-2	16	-	CASSPNRVAAYNEQFF	TGTGCCAGCAGCCCGAACAGGGTAGCCGCCTACAATGAGCAGTTCTTC
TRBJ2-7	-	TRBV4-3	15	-	CASSQDSQGDYEQYF	TGCGCCAGCAGCCAAGATTCACAGGGAGACTACGAGCAGTACTTC
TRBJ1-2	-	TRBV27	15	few	CASSLSGSGLEDYTF	TGTGCCAGCAGTTTATCGGGATCTGGACTTGAGGACTACACCTTC
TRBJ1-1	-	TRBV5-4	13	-	CASSLLPGDSAFF	TGTGCCAGCAGCTTACTCCCAGGGGATTCAGCTTTCTTT
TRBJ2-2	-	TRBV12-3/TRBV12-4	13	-	CASSVRDTGELFF	TGTGCCAGCAGTGTGAGGGACACCGGGGAGCTGTTTTTT
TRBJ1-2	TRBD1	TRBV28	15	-	CATRSGTGGVYGYTF	TGTGCCACCCGGTCGGGGACAGGGGGCGTCTATGGCTACACCTTC
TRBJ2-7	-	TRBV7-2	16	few	CASSLSSGTWSYEQYF	TGTGCCAGCAGCTTAAGTAGCGGTACGTGGTCCTACGAGCAGTACTTC
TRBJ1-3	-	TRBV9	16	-	CASSVTPLTSGNTIYF	TGTGCCAGCAGCGTAACTCCCCTCACCTCTGGAAACACCATATATTTT
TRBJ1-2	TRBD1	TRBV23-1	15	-	CASSQPRDRAYGYTF	TGCGCCAGCAGCCAACCGAGGGACAGGGCTTATGGCTACACCTTC
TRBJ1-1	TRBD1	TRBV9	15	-	CASSVGGQGRTEAFF	TGTGCCAGCAGCGTAGGGGGACAGGGAAGGACTGAAGCTTTCTTT
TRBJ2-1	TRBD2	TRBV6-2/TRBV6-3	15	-	CASSLLAGGFNEQFF	TGTGCCAGCAGTCTACTAGCGGGAGGGTTTAATGAGCAGTTCTTC
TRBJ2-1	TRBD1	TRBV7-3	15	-	CASSSGQGSYNEQFF	TGTGCCAGCAGCTCCGGACAGGGGTCCTACAATGAGCAGTTCTTC
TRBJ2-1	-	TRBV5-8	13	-	CASSITGINEQFF	TGTGCCAGCAGTATCACAGGGATCAATGAGCAGTTCTTC
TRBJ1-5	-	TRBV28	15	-	CASSPSAGGNQPQHF	TGTGCCAGCAGTCCTTCGGCGGGAGGCAATCAGCCCCAGCATTTT
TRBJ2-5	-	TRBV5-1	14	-	CASSGGALQETQYF	TGCGCCAGCAGCGGTGGGGCCCTACAAGAGACCCAGTACTTC
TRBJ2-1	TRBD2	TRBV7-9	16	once	CASSSAGTSGYNEQFF	TGTGCCAGCAGCTCAGCAGGGACTAGCGGGTACAATGAGCAGTTCTTC
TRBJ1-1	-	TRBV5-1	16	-	CASSIGKGHRNTEAFF	TGCGCCAGCAGCATCGGAAAGGGACATCGGAACACTGAAGCTTTCTTT
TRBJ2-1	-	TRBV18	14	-	CASSPLAPPGEQFF	TGTGCCAGCTCACCACTAGCCCCTCCGGGTGAGCAGTTCTTC
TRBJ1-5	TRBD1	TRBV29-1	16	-	CSVRDRGFGGNQPQHF	TGCAGCGTTAGGGACAGGGGATTCGGTGGCAATCAGCCCCAGCATTTT
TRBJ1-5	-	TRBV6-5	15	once	CASTPGGLGNQPQHF	TGTGCCAGCACCCCGGGGGGCCTTGGCAATCAGCCCCAGCATTTT
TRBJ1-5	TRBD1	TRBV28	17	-	CASSSYPSGQLNQPQHF	TGTGCCAGCAGTTCGTATCCCTCGGGACAGCTCAATCAGCCCCAGCATTTT
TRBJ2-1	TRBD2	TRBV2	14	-	CASSGLAGRDEQFF	TGTGCCAGCAGCGGACTAGCGGGAAGGGATGAGCAGTTCTTC
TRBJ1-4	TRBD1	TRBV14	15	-	CASSQTTGAKEKLFF	TGTGCCAGCAGCCAAACGACAGGGGCGAAGGAAAAACTGTTTTTT